A single sample is the source of the 21 T cell receptor beta chains below, sequenced in a study of cytomegalovirus exposure and HLA in healthy donors. PCR involved 60 Vbeta and 13 Jbeta primers. Measured with immunoSEQ multiplex PCR; TCRdb has only the in-frame clones, and not every one. Its clone listing holds around 70,000 clones. The sequencing input was PBMCs. The receptors here all came from a female donor in good health and CMV-seropositive.

The chain recombines TRBV7-2 with TRBJ2-7, with a weak D call TRBD2 (6 bases). The germline CDR1 and CDR2 sequences are SGHTA and FQGNSA. Trimming stripped 1 base from V and 6 bases from J, with 10 bases between. The CDR3 is 13 residues long. Written as DNA, the CDR3 is TGTGCCAGCAGCTTAGGGAGGGGCGCCGAGCAGTACTTC. This translates into CASSLGRGAEQYF.

This chain joins TRBV6-6 and TRBJ2-1; D ambiguous. This CDR3 region has 14 residues. CDR1 MNHNY and CDR2 SVGAGI come from the germline V gene (reference sequence). Trimming stripped 0 bases from V and 7 bases from J, with 10 bases between. The CDR3 DNA reads as TGTGCCAGCAGTTACTCGATTGCCCAGAATGAGCAGTTCTTC. Its protein is CASSYSIAQNEQFF.

The chain uses TRBV7-9 and TRBJ2-6; tentatively, D is TRBD1 (5 bases). Germline V CDR1 and CDR2: SEHNR, FQNEAQ (reference sequence). The CDR3 consists of 16 residues. The V gene lost 1 base and the J gene lost 1 base, with 8 bases spanning the gap. In DNA, the CDR3 is TGTGCCAGCAGCTTAGGTTCAGGGTCTGGGGCCAACGTCCTGACTTTC. Translating gives CASSLGSGSGANVLTF.

The chain carries TRBV6-5 and TRBJ2-2; unclear D gene. The V and J ends lost 0 bases and 6 bases respectively, with 11 bases between them. In germline, CDR1 is MNHEY, CDR2 SVGAGI. The CDR3 loop spans 15 amino acids. The CDR3, as DNA: TGTGCCAGCAGTTACTCCCTAGAACCCGCCGGGGAGCTGTTTTTT. Translation gives CASSYSLEPAGELFF.

V gene TRBV5-1 combines with J gene TRBJ2-2; 7 bases map to TRBD2. The CDR3 has 15 amino acids. Looked up from germline, CDR1 is SGHRS and CDR2 is YFSETQ. V gave up 1 base and J gave up 7 bases; unmatched junction bases: 7. The CDR3 DNA reads as TGCGCCAGCAGCTTGCAAGGAGCGGGGCGCGGGGAGCTGTTTTTT. As protein: CASSLQGAGRGELFF.

The chain couples TRBV6-1 to TRBJ1-1, with D unclear. There are 12 residues in the CDR3. V lost 3 bases, J lost 9 bases, and 11 bases lay in between. Germline V CDR1 and CDR2: MNHNS, SASEGT. The chain's CDR3 is CASSDSSTQAFF. The CDR3 nucleotides read TGTGCCAGCAGTGATTCGAGTACCCAAGCTTTCTTT.

V is TRBV27 and J is TRBJ1-1, with 7 bases lining up with TRBD1. The J segment lost 3 bases and the V segment lost 0 bases, leaving 4 bases of the junction unmatched. The CDR3 extends over 15 amino acids. The germline V gene encodes CDR1 MNHEY and CDR2 SMNVEV (reference sequence). The CDR3 DNA reads TGTGCCAGCAGTTTATCGACCACAGGGGACACTGAAGCTTTCTTT. Protein sequence: CASSLSTTGDTEAFF.

The CDR3: CASSFMGTGNTEAFF. The CDR3 nucleotides are TGCGCCAGCAGCTTCATGGGGACAGGGAACACTGAAGCTTTCTTT. This sequence joins TRBV5-1 and TRBJ1-1; 8 bases agree with TRBD1. With 2 bases clipped from V and 1 base from J, the junction kept 4 bases outside the gene matches. The germline V gene encodes CDR1 SGHRS and CDR2 YFSETQ. CDR3 size: 15 residues.

The chain links TRBV9 to TRBJ1-1; TRBD1 agrees at 7 bases. The germline V gene encodes CDR1 SGDLS and CDR2 YYNGEE. The CDR3 runs 13 residues. The V and J ends lost 6 bases and 3 bases, in that order; junction bases with no gene match: 5. CDR3 amino acids: CASTTGEYTEAFF. In DNA, the CDR3 is TGTGCCAGCACCACAGGGGAATACACTGAAGCTTTCTTT.

The chain uses TRBV2 and TRBJ2-7; 10 nucleotides line up with TRBD2. Germline V gene lookup returns CDR1 SNHLY and CDR2 FYNNEI. V lost 6 bases to trimming and J lost 1 base; unmatched junction nucleotides: 6. This CDR3 spans 15 amino acids. CDR3 bases: TGTGCCAGCAGCTTTCTAGCGGGGGCTTCCTACGAGCAGTACTTC. It encodes CASSFLAGASYEQYF.

The chain has TRBV27 and TRBJ2-3, with 10 bases that match TRBD2. Trimming at V came to 6 bases and at J to 6 bases, leaving 6 bases not matched to a gene. The length of the CDR3 is 14 residues. Germline CDR1 MNHEY, CDR2 SMNVEV (reference sequence). Here the CDR3 reads CASRRAGGPDTQYF. CDR3 bases: TGTGCCAGCAGACGAGCGGGAGGGCCGGATACGCAGTATTTT.

CDR3 region: CASSTDVQPQHF. DNA of the CDR3: TGTGCCAGCAGTACAGACGTTCAGCCCCAGCATTTT. V gene TRBV28 combines with J gene TRBJ1-5; the D is unclear. The CDR3 runs to 12 residues. Trimming cost V 5 bases and J 6 bases, with 8 bases left between them. CDR1 MDHEN and CDR2 SYDVKM come from the germline V gene.

The chain combines TRBV7-6 with TRBJ2-2, with D perhaps matching TRBD1 (5 bases). Trimming pared 3 bases from V and 6 bases from J, leaving 8 bases between. The CDR3 is 13 amino acids. Germline V gene data show CDR1 as SGHVS and CDR2 as FNYEAQ. Here the CDR3 reads CASSLQGAGELFF. The CDR3 bases are TGTGCCAGCAGCTTGCAAGGGGCCGGGGAGCTGTTTTTT.

The chain joins TRBV4-2 to TRBJ2-3; no firm D call. Germline V lookup: CDR1 LGHNA, CDR2 YNFKEQ. V lost 3 bases, J lost 4 bases, and 8 bases lay in between. This CDR3 comprises 13 residues. CDR3 sequence (DNA): TGTGCCAGCAGCCAGTTTGGGCCAGATACGCAGTATTTT. Amino acids: CASSQFGPDTQYF.

Written as DNA, the CDR3 is TGTGCCAGCAGCATAGGGGGGGGCACAGATACGCAGTATTTT. It is translated as CASSIGGGTDTQYF. V gene TRBV7-2 combines with J gene TRBJ2-3; tentative D call: TRBD2 (7 bases). Germline lookup yields CDR1 SGHTA and CDR2 FQGNSA. The V end lost 5 bases, the J end lost 1 base, and 10 bases lay between the germline ends. CDR3 length: 14 residues.

This chain connects TRBV4-2 to TRBJ2-7, with 8 bases aligning to TRBD1. The junction had 2 bases not matched to a gene; V was cut back by 2 bases and J by 2 bases. Germline V CDR1 and CDR2: LGHNA, YNFKEQ. The CDR3 contains 14 residues. This CDR3 is CASSQLGQAYEQYF. CDR3 sequence (DNA): TGTGCCAGCAGCCAACTGGGACAGGCCTACGAGCAGTACTTC.

V gene TRBV5-1 combines with J gene TRBJ1-1; weak D call: TRBD1 (6 bases). Germline V CDR1 and CDR2: SGHRS, YFSETQ. The V end lost 1 base, the J end lost 0 bases, and 7 bases lay between the germline ends. The CDR3 contains 14 residues. CDR3 residues: CASSLTGLNTEAFF. CDR3 sequence (DNA): TGCGCCAGCAGCTTGACAGGGTTGAACACTGAAGCTTTCTTT.

The rearrangement links TRBV28 to TRBJ1-4; 7 bases match TRBD1. The CDR3 sequence is 15 residues long. V lost 6 bases and J lost 5; bases outside the gene matches: 9. Germline V gives CDR1 MDHEN, CDR2 SYDVKM. This CDR3 reads CASRYTGTENEKLFF. In DNA form, the CDR3 reads TGTGCCAGCAGATATACCGGGACAGAAAATGAAAAACTGTTTTTT.

CDR3 in DNA: TGTGCCAGCCGAGAATGGACAGGGGGTGGCTACACCTTC. Its translation is CASREWTGGGYTF. The chain has TRBV28 and TRBJ1-2; 10 bases fit TRBD1. The germline V gene encodes CDR1 MDHEN and CDR2 SYDVKM. The junction had 7 bases not matched to a gene; V was cut back by 8 bases and J by 7 bases. The CDR3 length is 13 residues.

The chain uses TRBV6-5 and TRBJ2-7; TRBD1 matches 9 bases. With V trimmed by 4 bases and J by 2 bases, 3 bases remained unmatched. The CDR3 extends over 14 amino acids. The V gene's germline CDR1 is MNHEY and CDR2 SVGAGI. The CDR3 region is CASSWGQGPYEQYF. In nucleotides, the CDR3 is TGTGCCAGCAGTTGGGGACAGGGTCCCTACGAGCAGTACTTC.

The chain has TRBV10-3 and TRBJ1-5; 9 bases match TRBD1. The CDR3 runs 15 residues. The J segment lost 1 base and the V segment lost 8 bases, leaving 6 bases of the junction unmatched. The V gene's germline CDR1 is ENHRY and CDR2 SYGVKD. The CDR3 nucleotides read TGTGCCATCCATCCGGGACAGGGAAGCAATCAGCCCCAGCATTTT. The encoded protein is CAIHPGQGSNQPQHF.